This T cell receptor beta chain came from a study of metastatic and nonmetastatic thyroid tumors. Study summary: Malignant thyroid and benign thyroid patients provided blood and tumor or nodule tissue whose repertoires were compared. Study findings and constraints: TCR beta diversity was reportedly significantly higher in malignant thyroid tumors than benign nodules, in blood and tumor.

V was trimmed by 2 bases and J by 0 bases, leaving 11 bases between them. Germline CDR1 reads MNHEY; CDR2 reads SMNVEV (reference sequence). The CDR3 has 15 residues. In the original analysis: Clinicopathological groups supplied CDR3 differences that were used to build a distant-metastasis classifier for papillary thyroid cancer. TCRdb re-processed the PCR reads through MiXCR. The V and J calls shown here were made by TCRdb, not taken from the authors' results. The sample has about 38,000 clones, roughly a quarter seen once. Only a few counts were recorded for this clone. Its antigen is not known. All patients were untreated before thyroid surgery.

This chain links TRBV27 with TRBJ2-7, with D possibly matching TRBD1 (6 bases). This sequence originates from a female donor with papillary thyroid cancer or a benign thyroid nodule (not recorded which). Some clones in this sample may be carry-over from other donors' samples. The specimen sequenced was blood. The CDR3 nucleotides are TGTGCCAGCAGTTTACAGGGGCGAGCCTCCTACGAGCAGTACTTC. Encoded protein: CASSLQGRASYEQYF.